This TCR beta chain was obtained from a study of long-term antiretroviral therapy in people with HIV (dated by TCRdb to between 2021 and 2024). Broadly, across the study: The earliest samples were collected approximately a decade before the 2015 WHO recommendation for immediate ART, a period when ART was typically delayed until CD4 counts fell. Whether ART initiation and durable HIV suppression were associated with changes in peripheral blood TRB repertoire composition and diversity was tested in a retrospective serial study. A total of roughly 200 cryopreserved PBMC samples came from 25 to 35 adults with confirmed HIV infection and were collected serially over a mean of around 6 years (range 1-12). About 40% of the 30 participants with HIV were female. No cross-contamination during QIAcube processing was shown when test extractions of a monoclonal T-cell line were performed alongside 30 to 40 polyclonal samples.

Summary of the overall study and its limitations: The samples span the years 2004 to 2017, and the ART regimens used at that time may not be as effective as current regimens. Owing to limited PBMC availability, only the TCR beta chain was sequenced, without alpha chain pairing. Because cell numbers in pre-ART samples were limited, unsorted PBMC were profiled instead of sorted CD4+ and CD8+ T cells. Inferences about post-ART repertoire changes were limited because no data were available on ART adherence, viral resistance or therapy changes. ART initiation was associated with a significant increase in TRB diversity, but diversity stayed significantly below transplant donor controls even after long-term ART. Narrower CDR3 length ranges were observed in HIV repertoires than in controls, and an antigen-experienced repertoire with only a slight naive shift after ART was suggested by the network structure. The repertoire was dominated across all time points by expanded TRB clones identified before ART initiation, although this dominance was seen to fluctuate and to decrease in many PLHIV after ART.

Participants were included only if at least one PBMC sample before ART initiation and at least two post-ART samples were available. Every participant with HIV received treatment in the United States of America. Before DNA extraction, cryopreserved samples of about 0.95-11 million PBMC were thawed and then washed. At the time of the earliest PBMC sample, participants with HIV were aged between roughly 20 and 55 years. PBMC samples were contributed by each participant from 1-4 timepoints before ART initiation and 2-8 timepoints after ART initiation, with a median of 7 samples. Serial HIV viral load, CD4+ T-cell count, ART history and demographic data were obtained for every participant. Genomic DNA was extracted from unsorted PBMC with a Qiagen kit on a QIAcube, with processing performed in batches of 12 samples. Sequencing of the TRB variable region was done with the immunoSEQ hsTCRB v3.0 assay at survey level resolution. TRB sequencing targeted a depth of about 40,000-55,000 T-cell genomes per sample. Pooled TRB libraries were sequenced on an Illumina MiSeq with a v3 150-cycle kit. The source study handled its data this way. Analysis of repertoires was carried out in R inside a reproducible Nextflow workflow spanning QC, data transformation and analysis. Custom analyses were implemented in LymphoSeq2, an R package for AIRR-Seq data exploration. A few samples that yielded fewer than 5000 total TRB sequences were excluded, so that fewer than 200 HIV repertoires were analyzed. Among the 188 retained HIV repertoires, around 60 were collected before ART initiation and about 130 were collected after ART initiation. Each repertoire was downsampled to 5000 TRB nucleotide sequences, and summary statistics were averaged across 100 downsampling iterations. Only TRB sequences with CDR3 regions of at least seven amino acids were retained for analysis. A Shannon entropy-derived clonality score and the Gini coefficient were used to measure diversity. Repertoire networks linked the top 5000 CDR3 amino acid sequences whenever two sequences differed by an edit distance of one. GLIPH2 predicted antigen specificity groups and MHC restriction for TRB CDR3 amino acid sequences. To flag known associations with CMV, EBV, HIV or tissue antigens, CDR3 amino acid sequences were compared against VDJdb and McPAS-TCR. Pre-ART, post-ART and control groups were compared with Wilcoxon signed-rank tests and Holm-Bonferroni correction. Here the immuneACCESS table is served through TCRdb, limited to in-frame sequences with V and J called. Missing clones are a known gap in these copies; in checked studies unresolved V genes cover under half, and the rest lacks a known reason. Clone size and the V and J calls come from that table; the DNA yielded D and trimming. The sample data list about 22,000 clones, and around 85% of these were observed just once. The ten largest make up roughly 4% of the sample.

In regard to this clone: It lacks a known antigen. No qualities accompany the bases; no much larger clone lies one base away.

The receptor was isolated from a man between 18 and 29 years old with HIV. Sequences were derived from unsorted PBMCs, sampled roughly 4 years after starting antiretroviral therapy.

The DNA reads TGTGCCAGCAGCGCTGGGACTAGCCCAGATACGCAGTATTTT. Translation gives CASSAGTSPDTQYF. This receptor chain uses TRBV9 and TRBJ2-3, with 9 junctional bases fitting TRBD2. Per the germline V gene, SGDLS is the CDR1 and YYNGEE is the CDR2. The germline V end is reduced by 3 bases and the J end by 4 bases; junction bases left unmatched: 3. Reading from cysteine to phenylalanine, the CDR3 counts 14 amino acids. Only the CDR3 part of the read is kept: 42 bases, read in frame from the first base.